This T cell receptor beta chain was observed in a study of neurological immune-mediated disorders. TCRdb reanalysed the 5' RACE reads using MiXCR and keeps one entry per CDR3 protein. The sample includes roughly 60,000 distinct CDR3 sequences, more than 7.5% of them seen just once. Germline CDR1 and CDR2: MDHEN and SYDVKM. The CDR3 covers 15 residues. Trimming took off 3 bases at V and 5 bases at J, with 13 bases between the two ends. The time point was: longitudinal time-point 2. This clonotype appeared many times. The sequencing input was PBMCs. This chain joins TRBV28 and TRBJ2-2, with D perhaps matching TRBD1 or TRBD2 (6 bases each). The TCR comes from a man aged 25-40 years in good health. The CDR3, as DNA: TGTGCCAGCAGTTTCCTCGGAGGGGGGACCGGGGAGCTGTTTTTT. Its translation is CASSFLGGGTGELFF.